The following is a TCR beta chain sequence with its context. Germline values: CDR1 MDHEN, CDR2 SYDVKM. The V and J ends lost 5 bases and 3 bases, in that order; junction bases with no gene match: 2. The length of the CDR3 is 13 residues. This record belongs to a study of control samples from healthy donors and cancer patients. Generated by immunoSEQ multiplex PCR, the TCRdb table keeps only in-frame clones and is missing some. The sample has about 130,000 clones, 90% to 95% seen once. V gene TRBV28 combines with J gene TRBJ1-1, with 8 bases fitting TRBD1. The sequenced sample was PBMCs. The source is a man over 45 with head and neck cancer. The CDR3 DNA reads TGTGCCAGCAGTACAGGGGGTGACACTGAAGCTTTCTTT. As protein: CASSTGGDTEAFF.